This TCR beta chain was observed in a study of blood T cells in healthy people across ages. Regarding the study as a whole: Naive T cell percentage strongly correlated with TCR beta diversity. The study found more naive CD4+ cells and higher diversity in long-lived than aged donors. The recorded TCR beta diversity per million T cells decreased in a roughly linear manner with age.

CDR3 length: 15 amino acids. Germline CDR1 and CDR2: MGHDK and SYGVNS. J lost 4 bases, V lost 6 bases, and 6 bases had no gene match. This clonotype was detected a few times. The antigen is unknown. Combining a sample-barcoded 5' primer with a J-beta primer mix, a second PCR ran for roughly 7 to 11 cycles. One entry per CDR3 protein, called by TCRdb with MiXCR from the 5' RACE reads. This table has approximately 1.5 million distinct CDR3 sequences, approximately 43% appearing once. The receptor comes from a woman aged 18-29 years in good health. The genes are TRBV25-1 and TRBJ2-1; 10 bases fit TRBD2. Sequencing was performed on blood. CDR3 sequence reads: CASSAGTSAYNEQFF. CDR3 DNA: TGTGCCAGCAGCGCCGGGACTAGCGCGTACAATGAGCAGTTCTTC.